The subject of this entry is one TCR beta chain. Its antigen remains unidentified. V lost 5 bases and J 6 bases, leaving 20 bases between the germline ends. Germline CDR1 and CDR2: LGHDT and YNNKEL (reference sequence). The CDR3 is 16 residues long. The sample comes from a study of T cell responses to AZD1222 COVID-19 vaccine. Whole-study findings and limits: Once two AZD1222 doses were given, Spike-specific TCR breadth and depth went up.

The protocol was immunoSEQ multiplex PCR, while the TCRdb copy is restricted to in-frame clones and leaves out a portion. The sample yields around 140,000 clones, roughly nine tenths seen once. The chain is built from TRBV3-1 (or the pseudogene TRBV3-2) and TRBJ2-1; TRBD2 is a possible D gene (5 bases). This clonotype originated in an adult in good health. Sample: peripheral blood, taken on day 0 of AZD1222 vaccination. The DNA of the CDR3 is TGTGCCAGCAGCGAATCTTGGGCTAGCTCGGTCAATGAGCAGTTCTTC. It specifies CASSESWASSVNEQFF.